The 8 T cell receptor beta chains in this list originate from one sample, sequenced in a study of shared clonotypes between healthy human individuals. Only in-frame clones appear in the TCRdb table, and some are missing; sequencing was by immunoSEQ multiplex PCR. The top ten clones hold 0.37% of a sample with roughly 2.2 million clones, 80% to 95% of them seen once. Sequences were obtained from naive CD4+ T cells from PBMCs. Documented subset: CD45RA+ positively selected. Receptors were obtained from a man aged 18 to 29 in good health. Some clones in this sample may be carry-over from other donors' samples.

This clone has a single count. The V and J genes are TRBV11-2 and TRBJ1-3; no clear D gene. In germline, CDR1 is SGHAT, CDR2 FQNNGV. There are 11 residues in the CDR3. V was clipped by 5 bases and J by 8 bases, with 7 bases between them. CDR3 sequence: CASSPKDTIYF. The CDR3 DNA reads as TGTGCCAGCAGCCCTAAGGACACCATATATTTT.

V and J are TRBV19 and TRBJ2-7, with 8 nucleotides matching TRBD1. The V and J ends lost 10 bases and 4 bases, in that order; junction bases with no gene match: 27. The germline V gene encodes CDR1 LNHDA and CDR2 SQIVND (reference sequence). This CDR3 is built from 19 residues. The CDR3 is CATAKVAGGANSYLYEQYF. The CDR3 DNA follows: TGTGCCACCGCGAAGGTCGCAGGGGGCGCTAATAGCTATCTGTACGAGCAGTACTTC. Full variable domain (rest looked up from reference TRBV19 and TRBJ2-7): DGGITQSPKYLFRKEGQNVTLSCEQNLNHDAMYWYRQDPGQGLRLIYYSQIVNDFQKGDIAEGYSVSREKKESFPLTVTSAQKNPTAFYLCATAKVAGGANSYLYEQYFGPGTRLTVT.

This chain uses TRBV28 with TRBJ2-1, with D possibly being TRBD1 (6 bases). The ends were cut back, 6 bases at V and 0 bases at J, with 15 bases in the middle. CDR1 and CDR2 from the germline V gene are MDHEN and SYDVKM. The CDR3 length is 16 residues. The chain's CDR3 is CASSPTGVSSYNEQFF. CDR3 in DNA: TGTGCCAGCAGCCCGACAGGCGTTAGCTCCTACAATGAGCAGTTCTTC.

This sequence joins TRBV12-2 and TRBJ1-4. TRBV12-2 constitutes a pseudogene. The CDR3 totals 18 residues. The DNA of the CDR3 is TGTGCAAGTCGCTTCGTTTCCTCCCGGGGGGGACATAATGAAAAACTGTTTTTT. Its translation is CASRFVSSRGGHNEKLFF.

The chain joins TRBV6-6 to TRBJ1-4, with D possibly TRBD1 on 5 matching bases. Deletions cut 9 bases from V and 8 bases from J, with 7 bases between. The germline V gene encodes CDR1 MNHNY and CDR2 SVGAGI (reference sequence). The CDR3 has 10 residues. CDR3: CASAGEKLFF. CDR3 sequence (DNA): TGTGCCAGTGCAGGGGAAAAACTGTTTTTT.

Written as DNA, the CDR3 is TGTGCCAGCAGCTTAGCGCTTCCTAGCGGTTACGAGCAGTACTTC. Protein product: CASSLALPSGYEQYF. The chain links TRBV11-1 to TRBJ2-7, with TRBD2 matching 7 bases. Germline V CDR1 and CDR2: SGHAT, FQDESV (reference sequence). The CDR3 is made up of 15 amino acids. J gave up 4 bases and V 0 bases, and 6 bases lay outside the gene matches.

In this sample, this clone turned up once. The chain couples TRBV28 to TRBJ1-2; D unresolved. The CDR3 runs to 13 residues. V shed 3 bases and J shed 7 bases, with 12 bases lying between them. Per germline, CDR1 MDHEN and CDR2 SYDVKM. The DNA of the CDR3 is TGTGCCAGCAGTTTTGAGGTGGCGGGTGGCTACACCTTC. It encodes CASSFEVAGGYTF.

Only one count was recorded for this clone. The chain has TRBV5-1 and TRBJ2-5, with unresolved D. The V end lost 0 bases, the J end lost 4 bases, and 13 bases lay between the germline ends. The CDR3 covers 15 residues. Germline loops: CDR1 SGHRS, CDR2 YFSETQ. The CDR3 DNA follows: TGCGCCAGCAGCTTGGGATTGGGTCGGCTAGAGACCCAGTACTTC. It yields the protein CASSLGLGRLETQYF.